One and the same sample provided the 3 T cell receptor beta chains below, sequenced in a study of T cells after posttransplantation cyclophosphamide. Measured with immunoSEQ multiplex PCR; TCRdb has only the in-frame clones, and not every one. The data show 40,000 to 55,000 clones, with none appearing a single time. Source material: PBMCs. Receptors were obtained from a man in his forties in good health, CMV-negative, and a related stem cell transplant donor.

This clone was seen ten or more times. The genes are TRBV10-3 and TRBJ1-1, with TRBD1 matching 9 bases. Germline CDR1 and CDR2: ENHRY and SYGVKD. Trimming removed 10 bases from V and 7 bases from J; junction bases left unmatched: 10. The CDR3 extends over 13 amino acids. CDR3 region: CATRTGGGGEAFF. In nucleotides, the CDR3 is TGTGCCACCCGAACAGGGGGCGGTGGTGAAGCTTTCTTT.

This clone was recorded many times. The chain carries TRBV5-1 and TRBJ2-5; TRBD1 agrees at 9 bases. The CDR3 is 14 amino acids. Germline values: CDR1 SGHRS, CDR2 YFSETQ. The trim removed 4 bases at V and 2 bases at J, leaving 3 bases unmatched. CDR3 residues: CASSPGTGQETQYF. DNA for the CDR3: TGCGCCAGCAGCCCCGGGACAGGGCAAGAGACCCAGTACTTC.

At least ten counts were recorded for this clone. The J gene is TRBJ2-7, the V gene TRBV27, with D maybe TRBD2 (6 bases). Germline-derived CDR1 and CDR2 are MNHEY and SMNVEV (reference sequence). Trimming cost V 2 bases and J 2 bases, with 10 bases left between them. The CDR3 has 14 amino acids. CDR3 in amino acids: CASSLTPGAYEQYF. The CDR3 DNA reads TGTGCCAGCAGTTTAACCCCGGGGGCCTACGAGCAGTACTTC.